This is a list of T cell receptor beta chains from one sample in a study of a mutant IDH1 vaccine in newly diagnosed glioma. The data were produced by immunoSEQ multiplex PCR, yet TCRdb's version contains in-frame clones alone and is incomplete. The sample has roughly 60,000 clones, 84% seen once; the top ten hold around 3.3%. No cognate antigen is known for these TCRs. Material: PBMCs, obtained from a glioma patient whose treatment included an IDH1 peptide vaccine. Every receptor here comes from a man aged 25-45 years with glioma. Each CDR3 is given with its conserved first and last residue. Fields, in order: clone size, D gene, J gene, V gene, CDR3 length, CDR3 protein, CDR3 DNA. The D gene is left open where the match is weak. Not all rows give a size; the values are once, few, many and, for expanded clones, a class.

once	-	TRBJ2-2	TRBV4-2	16	CASSLVGRGYAGELFF	TGTGCCAGCAGCCTTGTAGGCAGGGGTTACGCCGGGGAGCTGTTTTTT
-	-	TRBJ1-2	TRBV5-4	15	CASSLFDRIISGYTF	TGTGCCAGCAGCTTGTTTGACAGAATAATCTCTGGCTACACCTTC
once	-	TRBJ1-1	TRBV4-3	18	CASSQALVRDSLNTEAFF	TGCGCCAGCAGCCAAGCGTTGGTCCGCGACAGTCTTAACACTGAAGCTTTCTTT
-	-	TRBJ2-4	TRBV7-2	19	CASSLEWSLVLLAKNIQYF	TGTGCCAGCAGCTTAGAATGGTCCCTAGTCCTTCTAGCCAAAAACATTCAGTACTTC
-	TRBD2	TRBJ2-4	TRBV6-1	16	CASSDLSGGRGNIQYF	TGTGCCAGCAGTGACCTGAGCGGGGGGAGGGGAAACATTCAGTACTTC
-	TRBD2	TRBJ2-7	TRBV27	16	CASSSSLGGLSYGQYF	TGTGCCAGCAGTTCCTCCTTGGGAGGGTTATCCTACGGGCAGTACTTC
-	TRBD2	TRBJ2-3	TRBV28	17	CASSFHLAGDGADTQYF	TGTGCCAGCAGTTTTCATCTAGCGGGGGACGGGGCAGATACGCAGTATTTT
-	-	TRBJ1-3	TRBV18	14	CASLGQLTGNTIYF	TGTGCCAGCTTGGGGCAGCTTACTGGAAACACCATATATTTT
few	-	TRBJ2-5	TRBV4-1	14	CASRGDGGRETQYF	TGCGCCAGCCGGGGAGACGGGGGGCGAGAGACCCAGTACTTC
-	-	TRBJ1-6	TRBV27	14	CASSLRSYNSPLHF	TGTGCCAGCAGTTTACGGTCCTATAATTCACCCCTCCACTTT
-	-	TRBJ1-1	TRBV27	13	CASSSSGTHEAFF	TGTGCCAGCAGTTCCTCCGGGACGCATGAAGCTTTCTTT
-	TRBD1	TRBJ2-7	TRBV7-6	15	CASSLLGTGGSEQYF	TGTGCCAGCAGCCTCCTCGGGACAGGGGGCAGCGAGCAGTACTTC
-	-	TRBJ2-2	TRBV5-4	16	CASSLGSQENTGELFF	TGTGCCAGCAGCTTGGGAAGTCAGGAGAACACCGGGGAGCTGTTTTTT
-	-	TRBJ2-1	TRBV20-1	11	CSAYDYNEQFF	TGCAGTGCTTATGACTACAATGAGCAGTTCTTC
-	-	TRBJ2-1	TRBV6-1	15	CASSEPGRAYNEQFF	TGTGCCAGCAGTGAACCGGGACGGGCTTACAATGAGCAGTTCTTC
once	-	TRBJ1-5	TRBV5-1	15	CASSLQGYSNQPQHF	TGCGCCAGCAGCTTACAGGGATATAGCAATCAGCCCCAGCATTTT
-	-	TRBJ2-5	TRBV7-9	15	CASSLDRTAQETQYF	TGTGCCAGCAGCTTAGATCGGACGGCCCAAGAGACCCAGTACTTC
-	-	TRBJ1-5	TRBV6-6	14	CASTNGGERQPQHF	TGTGCCAGCACCAACGGGGGAGAACGTCAGCCCCAGCATTTT
-	TRBD1	TRBJ1-5	TRBV27	15	CASSSNRGGNQPQHF	TGTGCCAGCAGCTCGAACAGGGGCGGCAATCAGCCCCAGCATTTT
-	-	TRBJ2-2	TRBV7-9	14	CASSLVANTGELFF	TGTGCCAGCAGCTTAGTAGCCAACACCGGGGAGCTGTTTTTT
-	-	TRBJ1-2	TRBV27	14	CASSLSPGGDGYTF	TGTGCCAGCAGTCTATCTCCGGGGGGTGATGGCTACACCTTC
-	TRBD1	TRBJ1-2	TRBV7-9	15	CASSPGTGGFYGYTF	TGTGCCAGCAGCCCGGGGACAGGGGGTTTCTATGGCTACACCTTC
-	TRBD1	TRBJ1-6	TRBV27	18	CASSFRTGQSSYNSPLHF	TGTGCCAGCAGTTTTCGGACAGGGCAGAGCTCCTATAATTCACCCCTCCACTTT
-	-	TRBJ2-7	TRBV27	16	CASSFPLDGGTYEQYF	TGTGCCAGCAGTTTCCCCCTCGATGGAGGAACCTACGAGCAGTACTTC
-	-	TRBJ2-7	TRBV9	14	CASSVEGDGDEQYF	TGTGCCAGCAGCGTAGAAGGTGATGGAGACGAGCAGTACTTC
-	TRBD1	TRBJ1-5	TRBV7-6	15	CASSPNRGRHQPQHF	TGTGCCAGCAGCCCAAACAGGGGCCGACACCAGCCCCAGCATTTT
few	-	TRBJ2-7	TRBV27	14	CASSLRLGPSEQYF	TGTGCCAGCAGTCTCCGCCTGGGCCCATCCGAGCAGTACTTC
-	TRBD1	TRBJ1-3	TRBV4-2	19	CASSQQGQGGMNSGNTIYF	TGTGCCAGCAGCCAACAAGGACAGGGGGGGATGAACTCTGGAAACACCATATATTTT
-	-	TRBJ1-2	TRBV6-1	12	CASSGDNYGYTF	TGTGCCAGCAGTGGAGATAACTATGGCTACACCTTC
-	TRBD2	TRBJ2-1	TRBV19	14	CASSDGTKYNEQFF	TGTGCCAGTAGTGATGGGACTAAATACAATGAGCAGTTCTTC
once	-	TRBJ1-2	TRBV29-1	13	CSVGTLANYGYTF	TGCAGCGTTGGAACACTAGCTAACTATGGCTACACCTTC
once	-	TRBJ2-7	TRBV2	13	CASSWDLGGEQYF	TGTGCCAGCAGTTGGGACCTGGGTGGCGAGCAGTACTTC
once	-	TRBJ1-2	TRBV5-6	17	CASSLEVLGARQYGYTF	TGTGCCAGCAGCTTGGAAGTCCTCGGGGCCCGACAGTATGGCTACACCTTC
-	-	TRBJ2-3	TRBV7-2	15	CASSLTGTSTDTQYF	TGTGCCAGCAGCTTAACCGGGACTAGCACAGATACGCAGTATTTT
-	-	TRBJ2-6	TRBV6-4	14	CASSESSGANVLTF	TGTGCCAGCAGTGAAAGCTCTGGGGCCAACGTCCTGACTTTC
-	TRBD1	TRBJ1-2	TRBV6-5	13	CASREPGGSGYTF	TGTGCCAGCAGAGAACCAGGGGGAAGTGGCTACACCTTC